The clone carrying this T cell receptor (beta chain) was counted only a few times. Other DNA sequences within the sample encode an identical CDR3. Trimming at V came to 0 bases and at J to 0 bases, leaving 6 bases not matched to a gene. This CDR3 contains 17 residues. Germline V CDR1 and CDR2: SGHRS, YFSETQ. The investigators reverse transcribed all of the isolated RNA, so they sequenced expressed TCRB transcripts. The data were produced by immunoSEQ multiplex PCR, yet TCRdb's version contains in-frame clones alone and is incomplete. The table has approximately 140,000 clones, 6.9% seen once. This record belongs to a study of beta chain features in type 1 diabetes. Across the whole study: Examination covered under 120 million sorted cells spanning all samples.

The sequenced material came from central memory CD4+ T cells from blood. The sequence came from a young woman in good health. The chain joins TRBV5-1 to TRBJ2-5; 9 nucleotides line up with TRBD2. CDR3 nucleotides: TGCGCCAGCAGCTTGGCGGGCAGCGGGAGGTACCAAGAGACCCAGTACTTC. Protein product: CASSLAGSGRYQETQYF.